Here is one TCR beta chain with its context. The germline gives CDR1 KGHSH, CDR2 LQKENI. V gave up 6 bases and J gave up 2 bases, with 16 bases separating them. The CDR3 consists of 15 residues. The sample belongs to a study of blood T cell repertoires in COVID-19. Study in general: The United States, Italy and Spain provided the acute and convalescent COVID-19 samples. PBMCs, B-cell-depleted T cells, or T cells were the source of the cDNA or gDNA that made up the material.

Those enrolled, adults aged roughly 18 to 89 years, came from around 24 US areas. Recovered status in Cohort 3 required two negative PCRs, clearance, or symptom resolution. Using immunoSEQ multiplex PCR, the repertoire was profiled, and TCRdb retains in-frame clones only, with some absent. The sample carries about 290,000 clones, about nine tenths recorded once. The clonotype was recovered from a woman aged 40 to 50 who had recovered from COVID-19. Sequences were obtained from PBMCs or T cells enriched from blood (not recorded which). The chain is built from TRBV18 and TRBJ1-1; D perhaps matches TRBD1 (6 bases). The CDR3 sequence is CASSAQGDINTEAFF. CDR3 nucleotides: TGTGCCAGCTCGGCACAGGGAGACATCAACACTGAAGCTTTCTTT.